The clone carrying this T cell receptor beta chain was counted at least ten times. The antigen is undetermined. These data are taken from a study of T cells after yellow fever vaccination. Study outcomes and limitations: A large majority of primary-vaccination clones showed up again after the booster (96% CD4, approximately 90% CD8). Weaker in magnitude, the secondary response showed a faster peak on day 5 versus 15. Bulk-population clonotypes that are abundant could appear as contaminants in FACS-sorted repertoires.

A universal primer site and UMIs were added as TCR cDNA was made by 5'RACE template switching. MiXCR was run by TCRdb on the 5' RACE reads, yielding one entry per CDR3 protein. The sample shows 350,000 to 450,000 distinct CDR3 sequences, approximately 19% of them seen only once. The sample consisted of PBMCs, taken before the yellow fever booster vaccination. The receptor's source is a man between 18 and 29 years old who received the YFV17D yellow fever vaccine.

CDR3 sequence reads: CASSYHGAVNTEAFF. DNA for the CDR3: TGTGCCAGCAGTTACCATGGGGCAGTGAACACTGAAGCTTTCTTT. V and J are TRBV6-2 or TRBV6-3 and TRBJ1-1, with D possibly being TRBD1 (5 bases). V was cut by 2 bases and J by 0 bases, with 10 bases left in between. Germline V gene data show CDR1 as MNHEY and CDR2 as SVGEGT. This CDR3 comprises 15 residues.